A single sample is the source of the 2 T cell receptor beta chains below, sequenced in a study of cytomegalovirus exposure and HLA in healthy donors. Researchers ran the PCR with 60 Vbeta and 13 Jbeta primers. The data were produced by immunoSEQ multiplex PCR, yet TCRdb's version contains in-frame clones alone and is incomplete. This table has under 150,000 clones, about 83% appearing once. Sample: PBMCs. These TCRs come from a man aged 30-40 years in good health and CMV-seronegative.

The chain joins TRBV7-9 to TRBJ2-5; TRBD1 aligns across 7 bases. Looked up from germline, CDR1 is SEHNR and CDR2 is FQNEAQ (reference sequence). This CDR3 region has 14 residues. The V gene end was trimmed by 2 bases and the J gene end by 5 bases; junction bases not matched to a gene: 5. The CDR3 nucleotides read TGTGCCAGCAGCTTAAAGGGGGCCGGGGAGACCCAGTACTTC. Translated, it gives CASSLKGAGETQYF. Drawing the rest from reference TRBV7-9 and TRBJ2-5, the complete variable domain is DTGVSQNPRHKITKRGQNVTFRCDPISEHNRLYWYRQTLGQGPEFLTYFQNEAQLEKSRLLSDRFSAERPKGSFSTLEIQRTEQGDSAMYLCASSLKGAGETQYFGPGTRLLVL.

This clone was counted only a few times. This chain uses TRBV7-2 with TRBJ2-7, with unresolved D. The germline gives CDR1 SGHTA, CDR2 FQGNSA. There are 12 residues in the CDR3. Trimming left V 5 bases short and J 5 bases short, with 10 bases between. Written as DNA, the CDR3 is TGTGCCAGCAGCCCTTTTGCAGACGAGCAGTACTTC. The encoded protein is CASSPFADEQYF. Looking up the rest from reference TRBV7-2 and TRBJ2-7 gives the full variable domain: GAGVSQSPSNKVTEKGKDVELRCDPISGHTALYWYRQSLGQGLEFLIYFQGNSAPDKSGLPSDRFSAERTGGSVSTLTIQRTQQEDSAVYLCASSPFADEQYFGPGTRLTVT.